This T cell receptor (beta chain) is from a study of cytomegalovirus exposure and HLA in healthy donors. Study-level results: Later analysis showed TCR association rates varying by HLA locus, highest for DRB1 and lowest for HLA-C. Using a false discovery rate of 0.05, a later analysis showed that 16,000 or so TCR beta sequences were associated with HLA alleles.

PCR used 60 Vbeta primers and 13 Jbeta primers. Method: immunoSEQ multiplex PCR; TCRdb's copy keeps in-frame clones and lacks some. The data show approximately 110,000 clones, 76% seen once. About this clone itself: Its antigen is as yet unknown.

The V end was cut by 1 base, the J end by 0 bases, with 12 bases between. CDR3 size: 16 residues. CDR1 and CDR2 (germline): MGHRA, YSYEKL. The rearrangement joins TRBV4-1 to TRBJ2-5; no clear D. Sequenced sample: PBMCs. This sequence originates from a man aged 40-50 years in good health and CMV-seropositive. CDR3 amino acids: CASSQGNFGDQETQYF. The CDR3 DNA reads as TGCGCCAGCAGCCAAGGGAATTTCGGAGACCAAGAGACCCAGTACTTC.